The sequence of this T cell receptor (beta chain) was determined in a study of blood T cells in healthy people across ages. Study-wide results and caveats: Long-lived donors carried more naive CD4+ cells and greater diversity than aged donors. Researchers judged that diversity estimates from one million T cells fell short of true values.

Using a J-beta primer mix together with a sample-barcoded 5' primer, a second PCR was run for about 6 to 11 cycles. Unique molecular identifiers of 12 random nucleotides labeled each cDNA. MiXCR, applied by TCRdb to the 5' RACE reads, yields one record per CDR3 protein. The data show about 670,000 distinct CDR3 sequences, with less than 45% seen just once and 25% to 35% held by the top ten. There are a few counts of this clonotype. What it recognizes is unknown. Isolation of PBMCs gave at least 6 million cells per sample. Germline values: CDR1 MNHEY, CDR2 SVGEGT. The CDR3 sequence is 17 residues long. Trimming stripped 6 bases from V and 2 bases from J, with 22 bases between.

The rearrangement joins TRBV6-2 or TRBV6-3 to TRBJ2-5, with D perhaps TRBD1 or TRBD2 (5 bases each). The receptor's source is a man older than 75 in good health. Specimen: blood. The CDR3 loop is CASSPGRTPLSQETQYF. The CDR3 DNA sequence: TGTGCCAGCAGCCCGGGACGTACGCCGCTTTCACAAGAGACCCAGTACTTC.